This TCR beta chain was found in a study of cytomegalovirus exposure and HLA in healthy donors. In the PCR, 60 Vbeta and 13 Jbeta primers were used. Generated by immunoSEQ multiplex PCR, the TCRdb table keeps only in-frame clones and is missing some. The table includes 100,000 to 150,000 clones, 60% to 75% detected once. Trimming pared 0 bases from V and 4 bases from J, leaving 10 bases between. Germline CDR1 is SGHRS and CDR2 is YFSETQ. The CDR3 length is 15 residues. Sample: PBMCs. The receptor was isolated from a woman aged 50 to 65 in good health and CMV-seropositive. The V and J genes are TRBV5-1 and TRBJ1-4; D might be TRBD1 (5 bases). The CDR3 sequence is CASSLEGAVNEKLFF. CDR3 in DNA: TGCGCCAGCAGCTTGGAAGGGGCCGTTAATGAAAAACTGTTTTTT.